This TCR beta chain was recorded in a study of blood T cell repertoires in COVID-19. Method: immunoSEQ multiplex PCR; TCRdb's copy keeps in-frame clones and lacks some. The sample holds about 250,000 clones, 86% seen once. Germline V gives CDR1 MNHNS, CDR2 SASEGT. The length of the CDR3 is 16 residues. V gave up 4 bases and J gave up 4 bases, with 19 bases separating them. This rearrangement joins TRBV6-1 to TRBJ1-2, with D tentatively TRBD1 (5 bases). The receptor comes from a woman aged 80 or older with COVID-19, enrolled during active disease. The sequencing sample was made of peripheral blood. For the CDR3, the DNA is TGTGCCAGCAGTGGGGGGAGCGGGCTCAGCTTCTATGGCTACACCTTC. This gives the protein CASSGGSGLSFYGYTF.